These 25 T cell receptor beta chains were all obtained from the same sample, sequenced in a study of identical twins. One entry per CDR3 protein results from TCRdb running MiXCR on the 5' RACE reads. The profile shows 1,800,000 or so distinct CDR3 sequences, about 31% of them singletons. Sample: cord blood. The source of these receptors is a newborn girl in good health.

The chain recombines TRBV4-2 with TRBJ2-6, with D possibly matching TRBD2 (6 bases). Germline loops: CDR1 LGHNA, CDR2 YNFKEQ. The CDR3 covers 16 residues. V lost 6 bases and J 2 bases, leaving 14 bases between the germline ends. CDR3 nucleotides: TGTGCCAGCAGGACTAGTGACGCTGCTGGGGCCAACGTCCTGACTTTC. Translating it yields CASRTSDAAGANVLTF.

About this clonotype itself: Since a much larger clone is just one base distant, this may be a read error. CDR3 protein: CASSLVGMNQETQYF. In DNA, the CDR3 is TGCGCCAGCAGCTTGGTTGGCATGAACCAAGAGACCCAGTACTTC. This sequence joins TRBV5-1 and TRBJ2-5, with no clear D. Deletions cut 0 bases from V and 0 bases from J, with 9 bases between. This CDR3 region has 15 residues. Germline loops: CDR1 SGHRS, CDR2 YFSETQ.

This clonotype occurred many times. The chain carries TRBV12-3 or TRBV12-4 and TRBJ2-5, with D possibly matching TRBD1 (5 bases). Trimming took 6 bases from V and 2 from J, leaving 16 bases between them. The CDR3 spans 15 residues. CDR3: CASRLQGTLQETQYF. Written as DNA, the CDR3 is TGTGCCAGCAGACTCCAGGGAACCCTTCAAGAGACCCAGTACTTC.

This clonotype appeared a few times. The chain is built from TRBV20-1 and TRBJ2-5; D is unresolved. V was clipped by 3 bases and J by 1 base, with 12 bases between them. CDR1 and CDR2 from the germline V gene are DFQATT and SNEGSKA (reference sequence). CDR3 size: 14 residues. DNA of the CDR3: TGCAGTGCTAGTCCTAGATCCCCCCAAGAGACCCAGTACTTC. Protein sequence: CSASPRSPQETQYF.

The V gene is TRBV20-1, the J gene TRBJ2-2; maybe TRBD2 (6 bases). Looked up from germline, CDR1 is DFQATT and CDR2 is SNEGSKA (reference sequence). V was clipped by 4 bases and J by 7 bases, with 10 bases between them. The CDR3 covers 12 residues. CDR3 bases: TGCAGTGCTAACCGGGGGATCGGGGAGCTGTTTTTT. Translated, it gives CSANRGIGELFF.

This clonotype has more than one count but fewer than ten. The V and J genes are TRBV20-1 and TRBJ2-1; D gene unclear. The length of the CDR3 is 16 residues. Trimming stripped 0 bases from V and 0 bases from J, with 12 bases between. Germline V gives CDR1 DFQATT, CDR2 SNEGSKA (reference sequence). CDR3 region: CSARDLVGYSYNEQFF. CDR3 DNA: TGCAGTGCTAGAGATTTGGTGGGGTACTCCTACAATGAGCAGTTCTTC.

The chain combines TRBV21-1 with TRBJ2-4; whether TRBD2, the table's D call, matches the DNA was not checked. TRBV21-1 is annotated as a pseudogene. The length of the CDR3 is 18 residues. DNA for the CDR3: TGTGCCAGCAGCAAACCCGGGGTGCGCGGGAGAGTCCAAAACATTCAGTACTTC. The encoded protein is CASSKPGVRGRVQNIQYF.

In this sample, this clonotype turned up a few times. CDR3 nucleotides: TGCAGTGCTACTGCGGATGAGCAGTTCTTC. It codes for CSATADEQFF. The chain employs TRBV20-1 and TRBJ2-1; D not resolved. V was clipped by 4 bases and J by 8 bases, with 6 bases between them. CDR3 length equals 10 residues. CDR1 is DFQATT and CDR2 is SNEGSKA in the germline V gene (reference sequence).

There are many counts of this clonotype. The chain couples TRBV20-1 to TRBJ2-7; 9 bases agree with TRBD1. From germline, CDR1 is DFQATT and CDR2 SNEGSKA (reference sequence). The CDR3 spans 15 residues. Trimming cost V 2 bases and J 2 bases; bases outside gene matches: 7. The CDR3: CSARPRQGVAYEQYF. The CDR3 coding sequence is TGCAGTGCTAGACCCCGACAGGGGGTAGCCTACGAGCAGTACTTC.

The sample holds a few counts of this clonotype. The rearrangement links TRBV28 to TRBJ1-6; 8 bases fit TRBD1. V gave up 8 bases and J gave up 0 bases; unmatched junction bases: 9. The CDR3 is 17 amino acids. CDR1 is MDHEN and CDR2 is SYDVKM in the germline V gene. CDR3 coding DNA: TGTGCCAGCTTGTCCGTCGGACAGGGCTCCTATAATTCACCCCTCCACTTT. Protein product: CASLSVGQGSYNSPLHF.

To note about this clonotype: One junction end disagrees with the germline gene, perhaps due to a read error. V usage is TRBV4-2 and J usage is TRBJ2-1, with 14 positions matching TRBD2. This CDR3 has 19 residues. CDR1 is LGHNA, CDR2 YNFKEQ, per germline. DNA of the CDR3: TGTGCCAGTAGCCCCACGACCCGACTAGCGGGAGGGCCGGATAATGAGCAGTTCTTC. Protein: CASSPTTRLAGGPDNEQFF.

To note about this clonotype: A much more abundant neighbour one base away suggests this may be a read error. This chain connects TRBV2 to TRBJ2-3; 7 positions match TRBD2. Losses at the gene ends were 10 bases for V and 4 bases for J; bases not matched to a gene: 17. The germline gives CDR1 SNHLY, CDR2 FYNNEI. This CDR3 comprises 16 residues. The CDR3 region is CAIDGTGGSSADTQYF. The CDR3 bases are TGTGCCATCGATGGGACTGGCGGGAGTAGTGCAGATACGCAGTATTTT.

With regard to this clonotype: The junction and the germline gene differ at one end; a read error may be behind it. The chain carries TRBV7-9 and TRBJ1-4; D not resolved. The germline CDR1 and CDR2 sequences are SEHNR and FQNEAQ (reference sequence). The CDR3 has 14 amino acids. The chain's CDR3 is CASGLGSGNEKLFF. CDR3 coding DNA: TGTGCCAGCGGCTTAGGTTCAGGAAATGAAAAACTGTTTTTT.

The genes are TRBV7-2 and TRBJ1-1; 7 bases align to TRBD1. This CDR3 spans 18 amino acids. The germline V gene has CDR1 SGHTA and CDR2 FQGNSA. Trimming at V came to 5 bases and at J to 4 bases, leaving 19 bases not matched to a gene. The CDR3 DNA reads TGTGCCAGCAGCGGGACATCGAGGCAGGGGGAAATCGGCACTGAAGCTTTCTTT. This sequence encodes CASSGTSRQGEIGTEAFF.

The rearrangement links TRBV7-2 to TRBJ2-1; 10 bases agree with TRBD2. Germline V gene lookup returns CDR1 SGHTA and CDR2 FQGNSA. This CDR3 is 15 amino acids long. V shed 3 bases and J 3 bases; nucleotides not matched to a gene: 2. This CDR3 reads CASSLTSGCYNEQFF. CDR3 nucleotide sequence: TGTGCCAGCAGCTTGACTAGCGGGTGCTACAATGAGCAGTTCTTC.

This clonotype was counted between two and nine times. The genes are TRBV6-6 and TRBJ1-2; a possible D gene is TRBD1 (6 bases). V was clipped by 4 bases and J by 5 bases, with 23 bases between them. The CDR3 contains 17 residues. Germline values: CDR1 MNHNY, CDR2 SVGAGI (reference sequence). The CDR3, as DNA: TGTGCCAGCAGTTCTACACCCATCCTTACAGGGCCATATGGCTACACCTTC. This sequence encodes CASSSTPILTGPYGYTF.

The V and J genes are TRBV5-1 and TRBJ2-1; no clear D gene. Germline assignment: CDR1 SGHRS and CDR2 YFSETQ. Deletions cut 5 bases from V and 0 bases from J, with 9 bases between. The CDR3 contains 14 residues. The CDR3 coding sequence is TGCGCCAGCAGTACCATTTACTCCTACAATGAGCAGTTCTTC. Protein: CASSTIYSYNEQFF. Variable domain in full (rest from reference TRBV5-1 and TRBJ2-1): KAGVTQTPRYLIKTRGQQVTLSCSPISGHRSVSWYQQTPGQGLQFLFEYFSETQRNKGNFPGRFSGRQFSNSRSEMNVSTLELGDSALYLCASSTIYSYNEQFFGPGTRLTVL.

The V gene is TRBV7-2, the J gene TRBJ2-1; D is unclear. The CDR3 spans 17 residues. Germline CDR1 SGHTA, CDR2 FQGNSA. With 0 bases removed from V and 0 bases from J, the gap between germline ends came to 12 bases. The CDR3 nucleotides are TGTGCCAGCAGCTTAGCGTTGGGTCATCGCTCCTACAATGAGCAGTTCTTC. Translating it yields CASSLALGHRSYNEQFF.

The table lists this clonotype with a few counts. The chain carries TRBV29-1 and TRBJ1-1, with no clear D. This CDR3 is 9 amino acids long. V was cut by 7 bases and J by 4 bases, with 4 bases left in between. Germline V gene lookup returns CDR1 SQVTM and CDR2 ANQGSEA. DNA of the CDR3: TGCAGCGCCGGCACTGAAGCTTTCTTT. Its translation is CSAGTEAFF.

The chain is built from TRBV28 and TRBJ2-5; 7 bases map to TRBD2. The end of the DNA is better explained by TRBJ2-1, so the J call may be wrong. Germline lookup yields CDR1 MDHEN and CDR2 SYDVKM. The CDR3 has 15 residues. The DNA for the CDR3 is TGTGCCAGCAGTTTTCTAGCGGTACTCCAAGAGACCCAGTTCTTC. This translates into CASSFLAVLQETQFF.

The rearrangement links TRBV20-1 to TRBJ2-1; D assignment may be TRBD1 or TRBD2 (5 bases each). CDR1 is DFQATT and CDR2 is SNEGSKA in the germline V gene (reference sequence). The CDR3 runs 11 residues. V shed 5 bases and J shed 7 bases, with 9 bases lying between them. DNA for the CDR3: TGCAGTGCTTACGGGGCGAATGAGCAGTTCTTC. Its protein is CSAYGANEQFF.

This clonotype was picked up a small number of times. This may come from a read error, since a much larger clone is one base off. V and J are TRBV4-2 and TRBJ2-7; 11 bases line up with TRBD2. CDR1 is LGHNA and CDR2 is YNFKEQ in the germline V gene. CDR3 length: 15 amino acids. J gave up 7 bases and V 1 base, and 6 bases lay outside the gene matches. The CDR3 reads CASSQGLAGYNEQYF. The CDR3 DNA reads TGTGCCAGCAGCCAAGGACTAGCGGGGTACAATGAGCAGTACTTC.

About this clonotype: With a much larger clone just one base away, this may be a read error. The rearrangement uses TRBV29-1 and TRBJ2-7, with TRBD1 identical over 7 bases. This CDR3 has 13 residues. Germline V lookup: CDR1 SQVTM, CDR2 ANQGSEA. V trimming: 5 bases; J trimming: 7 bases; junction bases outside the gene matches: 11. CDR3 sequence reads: CSVLTGRYNEQYF. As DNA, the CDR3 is TGCAGCGTTCTGACAGGGCGCTACAATGAGCAGTACTTC.

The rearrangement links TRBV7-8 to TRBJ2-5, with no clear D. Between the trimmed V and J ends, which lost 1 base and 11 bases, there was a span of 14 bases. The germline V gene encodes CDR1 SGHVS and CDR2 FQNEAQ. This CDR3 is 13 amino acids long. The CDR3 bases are TGTGCCAGCAGCTTAGACCGGCGGAATGAGCAGTACTTC. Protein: CASSLDRRNEQYF. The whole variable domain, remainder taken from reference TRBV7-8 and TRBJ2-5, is GAGVSQSPRYKVAKRGQDVALRCDPISGHVSLFWYQQALGQGPEFLTYFQNEAQLDKSGLPSDRFFAERPEGSVSTLKIQRTQQEDSAVYLCASSLDRRNEQYFGPGTRLLVL.

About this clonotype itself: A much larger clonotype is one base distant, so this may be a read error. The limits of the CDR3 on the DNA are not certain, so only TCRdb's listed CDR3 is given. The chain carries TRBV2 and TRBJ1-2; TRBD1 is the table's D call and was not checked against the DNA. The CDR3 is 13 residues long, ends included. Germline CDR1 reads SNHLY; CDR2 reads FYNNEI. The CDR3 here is CARGQPLNYGCTF.